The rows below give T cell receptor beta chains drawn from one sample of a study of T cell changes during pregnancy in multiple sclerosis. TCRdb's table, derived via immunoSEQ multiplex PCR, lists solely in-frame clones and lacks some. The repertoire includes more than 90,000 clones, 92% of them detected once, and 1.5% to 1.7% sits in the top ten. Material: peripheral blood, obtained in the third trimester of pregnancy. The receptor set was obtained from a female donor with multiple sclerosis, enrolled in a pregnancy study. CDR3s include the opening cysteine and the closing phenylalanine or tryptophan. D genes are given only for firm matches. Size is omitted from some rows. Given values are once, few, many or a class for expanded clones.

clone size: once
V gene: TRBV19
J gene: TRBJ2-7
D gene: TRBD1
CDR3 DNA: TGTGCCAGTAGTACACAGGGGGCGCAAACCTACGAGCAGTACTTC
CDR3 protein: CASSTQGAQTYEQYF

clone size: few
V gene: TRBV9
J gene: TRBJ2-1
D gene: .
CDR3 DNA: TGTGCCAGCAGCGTAGCCAGCGGGCCCGGAGAAAGGCAGTTCTTC
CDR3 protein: CASSVASGPGERQFF

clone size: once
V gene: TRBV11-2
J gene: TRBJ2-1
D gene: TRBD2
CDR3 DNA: TGTGCCAGCAGCTTAATCACGGGGGGGGCCTGGGATGAGCAGTTCTTC
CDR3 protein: CASSLITGGAWDEQFF

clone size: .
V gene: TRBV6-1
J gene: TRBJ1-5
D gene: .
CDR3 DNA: TGTGCCAGCAATACGAGGGATCCTCAGCCCCAGCATTTT
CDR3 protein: CASNTRDPQPQHF

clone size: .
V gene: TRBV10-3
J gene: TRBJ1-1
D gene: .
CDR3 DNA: TGTGCCATCAGCGGACAGCCTTTGAACACTGAAGCTTTCTTT
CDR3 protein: CAISGQPLNTEAFF

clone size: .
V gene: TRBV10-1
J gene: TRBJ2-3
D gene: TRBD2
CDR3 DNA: TGCGCCAGCACACGCGGGACTACAAGCACAGATACGCAGTATTTT
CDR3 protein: CASTRGTTSTDTQYF

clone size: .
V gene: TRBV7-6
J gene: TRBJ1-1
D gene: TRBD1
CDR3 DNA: TGTGCCAGCAGCTTAGCGGGACAGAAAATGAACACTGAAGCTTTCTTT
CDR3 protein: CASSLAGQKMNTEAFF

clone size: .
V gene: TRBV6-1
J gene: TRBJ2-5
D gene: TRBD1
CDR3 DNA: TGTGCCAGCAGTGACTTAACAGGGGGGTTCGGGACCCAGTACTTC
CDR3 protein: CASSDLTGGFGTQYF

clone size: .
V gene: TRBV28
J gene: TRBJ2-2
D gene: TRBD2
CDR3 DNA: TGTGCCAGCAGCCAGGGACGGGAGGGGGCCGGGGAGCTGTTTTTT
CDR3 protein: CASSQGREGAGELFF

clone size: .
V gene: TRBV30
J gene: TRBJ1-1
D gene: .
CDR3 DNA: TGTGCCTGGAGTGTTGGAGGGATGAACACTGAAGCTTTCTTT
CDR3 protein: CAWSVGGMNTEAFF

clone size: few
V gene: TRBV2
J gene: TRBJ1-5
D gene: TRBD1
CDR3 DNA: TGTGCCAGCAGAGGGGACAGGGCCCATCAGCCCCAGCATTTT
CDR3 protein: CASRGDRAHQPQHF

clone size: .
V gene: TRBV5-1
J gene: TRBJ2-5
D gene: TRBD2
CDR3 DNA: TGCGCCAGCAGCGGACTAGCGGGGGCAGAGACCCAGTACTTC
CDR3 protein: CASSGLAGAETQYF

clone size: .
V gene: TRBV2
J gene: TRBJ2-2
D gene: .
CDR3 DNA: TGTGCCAGCAGCCCGACAGGTAGCCACCTAGACACCGGGGAGCTGTTTTTT
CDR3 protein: CASSPTGSHLDTGELFF

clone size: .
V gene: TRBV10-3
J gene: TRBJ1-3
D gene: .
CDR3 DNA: TGTGCCATCAGTGCGTCCTGGTCTAGCTCTGGAAACACCATATATTTT
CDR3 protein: CAISASWSSSGNTIYF

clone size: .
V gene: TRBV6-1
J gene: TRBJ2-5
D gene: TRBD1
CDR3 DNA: TGTGCCAGCACTCTTGTTGGACAGGGTTGGGAGACCCAGTACTTC
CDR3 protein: CASTLVGQGWETQYF

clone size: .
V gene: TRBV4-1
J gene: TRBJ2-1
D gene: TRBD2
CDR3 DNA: TGCGCCAGCGGACTAGCGCCTTCCTACAATGAGCAGTTCTTC
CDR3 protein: CASGLAPSYNEQFF

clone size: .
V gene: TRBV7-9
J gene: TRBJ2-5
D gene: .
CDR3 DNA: TGTGCCAGTAATCCCCCGGGCGGGGCGGTACGGGAGACCCAGTACTTC
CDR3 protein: CASNPPGGAVRETQYF

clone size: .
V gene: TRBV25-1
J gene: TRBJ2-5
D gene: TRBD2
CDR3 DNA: TGTGCCAGCAGTGATATTAGCGGGAGCCGTAGGGAGACCCAGTACTTC
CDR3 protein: CASSDISGSRRETQYF

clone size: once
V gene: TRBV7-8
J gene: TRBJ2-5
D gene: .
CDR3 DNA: TGTGCCAGCAGCTTACTTCGCGGGTCCCAAGAGACCCAGTACTTC
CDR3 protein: CASSLLRGSQETQYF

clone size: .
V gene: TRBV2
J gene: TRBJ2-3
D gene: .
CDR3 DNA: TGTGCCAAAGGGGGGGACAGGAACACAGATACGCAGTATTTT
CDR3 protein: CAKGGDRNTDTQYF

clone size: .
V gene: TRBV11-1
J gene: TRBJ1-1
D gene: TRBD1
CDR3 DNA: TGTGCCAGCAGCCGCGAAAGGACAGGGAGGAACACTGAAGCTTTCTTT
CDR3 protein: CASSRERTGRNTEAFF

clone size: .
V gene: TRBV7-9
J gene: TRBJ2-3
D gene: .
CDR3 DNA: TGTGCCAGCAGCTTAGGGCCGGATACGCAGTATTTT
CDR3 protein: CASSLGPDTQYF